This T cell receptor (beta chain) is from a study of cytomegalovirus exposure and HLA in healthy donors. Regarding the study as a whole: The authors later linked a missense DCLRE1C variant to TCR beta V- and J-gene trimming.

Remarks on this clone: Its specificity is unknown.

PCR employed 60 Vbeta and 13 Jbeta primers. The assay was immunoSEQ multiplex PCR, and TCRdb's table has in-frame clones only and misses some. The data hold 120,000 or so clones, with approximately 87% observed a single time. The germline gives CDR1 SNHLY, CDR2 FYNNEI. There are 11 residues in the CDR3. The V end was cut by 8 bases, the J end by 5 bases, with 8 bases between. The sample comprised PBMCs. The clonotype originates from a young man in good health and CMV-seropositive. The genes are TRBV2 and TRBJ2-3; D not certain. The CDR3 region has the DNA TGTGCCAGCCAGGTGGTAGATACGCAGTATTTT. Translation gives CASQVVDTQYF.